The clone carrying this TCR beta chain appeared many times. Its specificity is not known. V shed 7 bases and J 6 bases; nucleotides not matched to a gene: 5. This CDR3 spans 13 amino acids. Germline V gene sequence: CDR1 ENHRY, CDR2 SYGVKD. The template used for profiling TCR beta VDJ and CDR3 was genomic DNA. TCRdb reprocessed the reads with MiXCR, giving one entry per CDR3 protein. The table includes about 150,000 distinct CDR3 sequences, roughly half detected once. Patients chosen for sequencing had shown CD8+CD57+ cell expansion by flow cytometry. This specimen comes from a study of CD8+CD57+ T cells in acquired aplastic anemia. Overall study: Yields of DNA that came from sorted CD4+ and CD8+ cells averaged roughly 3.2 ug. General study findings and limits: Overlapping CD8+ CDR3 repertoires of patients and controls contained 25 to 35 shared sequences.

The source of this sequence is a human donor with aplastic anemia. Specimen: sorted CD4+, CD8+, or CD8+CD57+ T cells (not recorded which) from PBMCs. The chain employs TRBV10-3 and TRBJ1-2; 10 bases map to TRBD1. The CDR3 DNA is TGTGCCATCACCTTGGACAGGGGGAATGGCTACACCTTC. Its protein is CAITLDRGNGYTF.